This TCR beta chain emerged from a study of cytomegalovirus exposure and HLA in healthy donors. Study-level background: There were about 85 million unique TCRs (from HLA-typed donors) in an early data release.

The PCR had 60 Vbeta and 13 Jbeta primers. Only in-frame clones appear in the TCRdb table, and some are missing; sequencing was by immunoSEQ multiplex PCR. The sample is made up of under 65,000 clones, and the top ten hold roughly an eighth of it. Study-wide results and limits: TCR beta V- and J-gene trimming was later associated with a missense DCLRE1C variant. In a later analysis, across HLA loci, associated TCR counts were highest for DRB1, lowest for HLA-C.

Germline lookup yields CDR1 KGHSH and CDR2 LQKENI. The CDR3 has 14 residues. The trim removed 3 bases at V and 9 bases at J, leaving 1 base unmatched. In the case of this clone: Its antigen is unknown.

The sequenced sample consisted of PBMCs. The clonotype originates from a woman in her 30s in good health and CMV-seropositive. The chain joins TRBV18 to TRBJ2-1; 14 nucleotides agree with TRBD2. CDR3 DNA: TGTGCCAGCTCACCCGGACTAGCGGGAGGTGAGCAGTTCTTC. This sequence encodes CASSPGLAGGEQFF. Full variable domain (missing parts from reference TRBV18 and TRBJ2-1): NAGVMQNPRHLVRRRGQEARLRCSPMKGHSHVYWYRQLPEEGLKFMVYLQKENIIDESGMPKERFSAEFPKEGPSILRIQQVVRGDSAAYFCASSPGLAGGEQFFGPGTRLTVL.